The rows below give T cell receptor beta chains drawn from one sample of a study of T-cell reconstitution after alpha-beta-depleted transplantation in children. Each CDR3 protein is one row after TCRdb ran MiXCR on the PCR reads. The sample yields fewer than 250,000 distinct CDR3 sequences, roughly 8.2% seen once. Sequences were derived from PBMCs, mostly from graft donor cells, sampled 180 days after TCRalphabeta/CD19-depleted stem cell transplant. The source is a male patient younger than 18 who had a stem cell transplant for acute lymphoblastic leukemia, so the T cells may come from the graft donor. Both conserved end residues are part of each CDR3.

V gene: TRBV5-1
CDR3 protein: CASSLARGVYGYTF

V gene: TRBV6-2/TRBV6-3
CDR3 protein: CASSLEAGEAETQYF

V gene: TRBV9
CDR3 protein: CASSVGLQRGEEKLFF

V gene: TRBV3-1
CDR3 protein: CASSQGPSSYNSPLHF

V gene: TRBV21-1
CDR3 protein: CASSKFQGAQTGELFF

V gene: TRBV11-2
CDR3 protein: CASSPPSIRPSSYNEQFF

V gene: TRBV12-3/TRBV12-4
CDR3 protein: CASSLGTTYEQYF

V gene: TRBV7-8
CDR3 protein: CASSPFRRLQETQYF

V gene: TRBV4-2
CDR3 protein: CASSQDFSEQYF

V gene: TRBV7-2
CDR3 protein: CASRTGQAGNTIYF

V gene: TRBV6-5
CDR3 protein: CASSYGDRASEAFF

V gene: TRBV19
CDR3 protein: CASSIKVHTTQETQYF

V gene: TRBV7-6
CDR3 protein: CASSTRTGYPYEQYF

V gene: TRBV4-3
CDR3 protein: CASSQGTAQFF

V gene: TRBV6-2/TRBV6-3
CDR3 protein: CASRGDRGMNTEAFF

V gene: TRBV24-1
CDR3 protein: CATSDLSRGYGYTF

V gene: TRBV28
CDR3 protein: CASSPPTDVLNTEAFF

V gene: TRBV20-1
CDR3 protein: CSATPGNTDTQYF

V gene: TRBV20-1
CDR3 protein: CSAREDHDYEQYF

V gene: TRBV7-2
CDR3 protein: CASSLQGTYEQYF

V gene: TRBV5-1
CDR3 protein: CASSLGLAGTSTDTQYF

V gene: TRBV5-4
CDR3 protein: CASSYGLLAGGHFQETQYF

V gene: TRBV3-1
CDR3 protein: CAFSYDSSSSYNEQFF

V gene: TRBV6-1
CDR3 protein: CASSEALPQGMREKLFF

V gene: TRBV12-3/TRBV12-4
CDR3 protein: CASSLYIGGGLNTGELFF

V gene: TRBV6-5
CDR3 protein: CASSHGTGGNEQYF

V gene: TRBV3-1
CDR3 protein: CASSQDLLGTSGGSSYNEQFF

V gene: TRBV5-1
CDR3 protein: CASSLLRVGKETQYF

V gene: TRBV19
CDR3 protein: CASTPTGKYNEQFF

V gene: TRBV6-1
CDR3 protein: CASSAKTDRVGEQFF

V gene: TRBV7-9
CDR3 protein: CASSDGQPSYNEQFF

V gene: TRBV28
CDR3 protein: CASSLPGTADTQYF

V gene: TRBV7-2
CDR3 protein: CASSLDPQYEQYF

V gene: TRBV4-3
CDR3 protein: CASSHEWSNEQFF

V gene: TRBV7-7
CDR3 protein: CASSSGTSGGAGETQYF

V gene: TRBV20-1
CDR3 protein: CSAMEGARNEQYF